This T cell receptor (beta chain) comes out of a study of blood T cell repertoires in COVID-19. Trimming at V came to 7 bases and at J to 2 bases, leaving 10 bases not matched to a gene. The germline gives CDR1 SQVTM, CDR2 ANQGSEA. The CDR3 totals 14 residues. Clones were sequenced by immunoSEQ multiplex PCR, and TCRdb holds only the in-frame ones, with some missing. Of about 210,000 clones listed, around nine tenths are singletons. This clonotype originated in a man aged 60-69 years who had recovered from COVID-19. The rearrangement uses TRBV29-1 and TRBJ1-2; 7 bases agree with TRBD1. The sequenced sample consisted of peripheral blood. The CDR3 loop is CSGWRQGENYGYTF. In DNA form, the CDR3 reads TGCAGCGGCTGGAGACAGGGAGAAAACTATGGCTACACCTTC.